Sequencing of this TCR beta chain was carried out in a study of blood T cell repertoires in COVID-19. The CDR3 is made up of 17 amino acids. Trimming removed 1 base from V and 3 bases from J, with 16 bases in between. Per the germline V gene, CDR1 is SGHVS and CDR2 is FNYEAQ. TCRdb's table, derived via immunoSEQ multiplex PCR, lists solely in-frame clones and lacks some. The top ten hold 8.5% to 12% of the sample, which has approximately 300,000 clones, more than 75% seen once. This TCR derives from a woman between 18 and 30 years old who had recovered from COVID-19. The V gene is TRBV7-6, the J gene TRBJ1-3; D might be TRBD1 (6 bases). The specimen was PBMCs or T cells enriched from blood (not recorded which). CDR3 nucleotide sequence: TGTGCCAGCAGCTTAGAATCCGGGGGGCTCGGTGGAAACACCATATATTTT. Translating gives CASSLESGGLGGNTIYF.